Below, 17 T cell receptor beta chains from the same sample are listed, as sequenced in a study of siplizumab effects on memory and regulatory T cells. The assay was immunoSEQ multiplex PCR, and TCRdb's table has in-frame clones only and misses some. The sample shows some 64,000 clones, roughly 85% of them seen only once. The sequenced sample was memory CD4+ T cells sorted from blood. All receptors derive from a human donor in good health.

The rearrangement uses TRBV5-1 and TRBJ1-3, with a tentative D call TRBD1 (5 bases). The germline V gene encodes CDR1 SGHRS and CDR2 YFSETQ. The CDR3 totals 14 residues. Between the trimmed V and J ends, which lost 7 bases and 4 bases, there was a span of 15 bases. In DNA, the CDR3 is TGCGCCAGCTCAACCTCGGACACAGGAAACACCATATATTTT. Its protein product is CASSTSDTGNTIYF.

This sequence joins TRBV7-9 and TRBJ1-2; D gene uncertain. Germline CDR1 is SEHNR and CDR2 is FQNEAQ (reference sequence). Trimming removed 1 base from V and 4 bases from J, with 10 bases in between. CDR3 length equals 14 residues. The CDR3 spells CASSLVGQPYGYTF. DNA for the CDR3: TGTGCCAGCAGCTTAGTTGGTCAGCCCTATGGCTACACCTTC.

The CDR3 sequence is CASSPRSNTEAFF. CDR3 in DNA: TGTGCCAGCTCACCCCGATCGAACACTGAAGCTTTCTTT. This chain uses TRBV18 with TRBJ1-1; no reliable D call. Germline CDR1 KGHSH, CDR2 LQKENI. This CDR3 region has 13 residues. V gave up 3 bases and J gave up 1 base, with 6 bases separating them.

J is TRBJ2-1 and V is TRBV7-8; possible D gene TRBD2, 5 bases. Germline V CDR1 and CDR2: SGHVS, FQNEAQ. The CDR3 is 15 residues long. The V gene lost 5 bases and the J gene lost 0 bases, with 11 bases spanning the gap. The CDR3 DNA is TGTGCCAGCAGCCCCCACGGGGTCTCCTACAATGAGCAGTTCTTC. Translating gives CASSPHGVSYNEQFF.

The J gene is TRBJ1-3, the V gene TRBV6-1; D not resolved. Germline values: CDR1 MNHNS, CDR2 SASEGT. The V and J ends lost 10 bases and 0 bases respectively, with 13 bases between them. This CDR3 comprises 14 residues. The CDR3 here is CATADGSSGNTIYF. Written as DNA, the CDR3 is TGTGCCACCGCGGACGGATCCTCTGGAAACACCATATATTTT.

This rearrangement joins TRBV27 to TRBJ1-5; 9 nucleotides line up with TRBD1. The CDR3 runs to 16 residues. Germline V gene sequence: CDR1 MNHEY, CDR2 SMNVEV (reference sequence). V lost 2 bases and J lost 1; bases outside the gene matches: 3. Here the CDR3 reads CASSLIGTGSNQPQHF. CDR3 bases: TGTGCCAGCAGTTTAATCGGGACAGGGAGCAATCAGCCCCAGCATTTT.

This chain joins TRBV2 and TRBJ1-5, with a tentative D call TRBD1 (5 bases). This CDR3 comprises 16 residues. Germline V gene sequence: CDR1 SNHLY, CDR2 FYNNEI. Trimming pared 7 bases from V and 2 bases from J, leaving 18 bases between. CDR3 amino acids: CASTSWGGVRNQPQHF. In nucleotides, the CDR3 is TGTGCCAGCACCTCGTGGGGAGGGGTTCGCAATCAGCCCCAGCATTTT.

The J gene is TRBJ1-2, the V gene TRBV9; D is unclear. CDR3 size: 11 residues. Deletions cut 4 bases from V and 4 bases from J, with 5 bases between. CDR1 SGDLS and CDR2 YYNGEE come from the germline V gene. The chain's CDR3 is CASSTRYGYTF. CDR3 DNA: TGTGCCAGCAGCACCCGCTATGGCTACACCTTC.

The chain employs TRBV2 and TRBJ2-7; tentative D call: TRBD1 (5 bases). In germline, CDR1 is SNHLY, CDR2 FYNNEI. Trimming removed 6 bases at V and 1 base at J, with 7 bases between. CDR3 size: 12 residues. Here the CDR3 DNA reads TGTGCCAGCAGGAGACAGTCCTACGAGCAGTACTTC. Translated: CASRRQSYEQYF. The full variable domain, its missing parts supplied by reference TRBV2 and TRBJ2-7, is EPEVTQTPSHQVTQMGQEVILRCVPISNHLYFYWYRQILGQKVEFLVSFYNNEISEKSEIFDDQFSVERPDGSNFTLKIRSTKLEDSAMYFCASRRQSYEQYFGPGTRLTVT.

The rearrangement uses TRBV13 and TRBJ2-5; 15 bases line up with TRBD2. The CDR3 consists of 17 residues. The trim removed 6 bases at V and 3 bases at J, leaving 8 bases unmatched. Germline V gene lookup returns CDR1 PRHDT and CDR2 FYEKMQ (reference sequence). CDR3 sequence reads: CASSPGTSGGREETQYF. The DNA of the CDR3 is TGTGCCAGCAGTCCCGGGACTAGCGGGGGGAGAGAAGAGACCCAGTACTTC.

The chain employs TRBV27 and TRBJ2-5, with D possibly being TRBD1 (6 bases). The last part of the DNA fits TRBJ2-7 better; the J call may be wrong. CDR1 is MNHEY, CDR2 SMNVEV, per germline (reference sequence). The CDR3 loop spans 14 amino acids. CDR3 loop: CASKPGTTFYEQYF. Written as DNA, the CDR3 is TGTGCCAGCAAACCCGGGACAACCTTCTACGAGCAGTACTTC.

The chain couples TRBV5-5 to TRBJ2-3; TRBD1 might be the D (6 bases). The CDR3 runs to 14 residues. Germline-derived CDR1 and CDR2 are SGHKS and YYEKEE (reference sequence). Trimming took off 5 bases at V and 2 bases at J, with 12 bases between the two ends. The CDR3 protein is CASREGQYTDTQYF. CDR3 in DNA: TGTGCCAGCAGGGAAGGACAGTACACAGATACGCAGTATTTT.

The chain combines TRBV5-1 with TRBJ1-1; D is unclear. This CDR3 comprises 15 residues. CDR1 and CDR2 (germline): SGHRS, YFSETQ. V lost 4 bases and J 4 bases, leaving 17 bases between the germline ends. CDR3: CASSPTPDTSTEAFF. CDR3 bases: TGCGCCAGCAGCCCTACCCCCGACACTAGCACTGAAGCTTTCTTT.

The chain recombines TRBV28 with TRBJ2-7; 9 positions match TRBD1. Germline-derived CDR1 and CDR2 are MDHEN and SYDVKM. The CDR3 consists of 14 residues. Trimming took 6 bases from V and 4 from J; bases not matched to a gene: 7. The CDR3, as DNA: TGTGCCAGCAGGTCACAGGGGGCGAGGTACGAGCAGTACTTC. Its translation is CASRSQGARYEQYF.

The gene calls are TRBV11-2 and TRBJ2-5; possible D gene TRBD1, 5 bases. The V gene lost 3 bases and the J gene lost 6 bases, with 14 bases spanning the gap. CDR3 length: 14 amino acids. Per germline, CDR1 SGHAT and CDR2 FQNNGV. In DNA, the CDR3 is TGTGCCAGCAGCTTCTCACGGACACCCAAGACCCAGTACTTC. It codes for CASSFSRTPKTQYF.

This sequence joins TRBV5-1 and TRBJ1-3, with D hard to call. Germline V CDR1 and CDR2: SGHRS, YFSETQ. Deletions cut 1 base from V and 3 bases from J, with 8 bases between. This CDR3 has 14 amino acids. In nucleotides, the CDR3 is TGCGCCAGCAGCTTGACGGAAAATGGAAACACCATATATTTT. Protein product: CASSLTENGNTIYF.

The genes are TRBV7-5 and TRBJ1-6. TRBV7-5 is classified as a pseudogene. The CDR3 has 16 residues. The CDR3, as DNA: TGTGTCAGAAGCACCTCTAAGAGATACTATAATTCACCCCTCCACTTT. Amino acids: CVRSTSKRYYNSPLHF.